This is a list of T cell receptor beta chains from one sample in a study of T-cell reconstitution after alpha-beta-depleted transplantation in children. TCRdb used MiXCR to reprocess the PCR reads, holding one entry per CDR3 protein. The sample records several thousand distinct CDR3 sequences, less than 6% being singletons. Specimen: PBMCs, mostly from graft donor cells, collected 180 days after TCRalphabeta/CD19-depleted stem cell transplant. Receptors originate from a child under two years old who had a stem cell transplant for acute myeloid leukemia, so the T cells may come from the graft donor. Each CDR3 is given with its conserved first and last residue. Each record gives: CDR3 DNA, CDR3 protein, D gene, clone size, V gene, J gene. A D gene is named only where the DNA matches it firmly. Only some rows state a clone size, as once, few, many or a class for expanded clones.

CDR3 DNA: TGTGCCACCAGTGCCGTGACTAGCGGTGTCTGGGATGAGCAGTTCTTC
CDR3 protein: CATSAVTSGVWDEQFF
D gene: TRBD2
clone size: medium-sized
V gene: TRBV24-1
J gene: TRBJ2-1

CDR3 DNA: TGTGCCAGCAGCAATACGAGCCCCACAGATACGCAGTATTTT
CDR3 protein: CASSNTSPTDTQYF
D gene: .
clone size: many
V gene: TRBV12-3/TRBV12-4
J gene: TRBJ2-3

CDR3 DNA: TGTGCCAGCAGCCAACCACAGGACAGGGTCGGTGGTAGGTCTATGAACACTGAAGCTTTCTTT
CDR3 protein: CASSQPQDRVGGRSMNTEAFF
D gene: TRBD1
clone size: many
V gene: TRBV3-1
J gene: TRBJ1-1

CDR3 DNA: TGCGCCAGCAGCATACAGGGGGGTGCGTCTTCGGTGCATGAGCAGTTCTTC
CDR3 protein: CASSIQGGASSVHEQFF
D gene: TRBD1
clone size: medium-sized
V gene: TRBV5-1
J gene: TRBJ2-1

CDR3 DNA: TGCGCCAGCTGGGGGCTAGCGGGAGAAAAGGGTACGAATGAGCAGTTCTTC
CDR3 protein: CASWGLAGEKGTNEQFF
D gene: TRBD2
clone size: .
V gene: TRBV5-1
J gene: TRBJ2-1

CDR3 DNA: TGTGCCAGCAGTTTAGCGCTAAAATTAGTGGAACGGGAGGGCCGCTGCGAGGGTGAGCAGTTCTTC
CDR3 protein: CASSLALKLVEREGRCEGEQFF
D gene: TRBD2
clone size: many
V gene: TRBV12-3/TRBV12-4
J gene: TRBJ2-1

CDR3 DNA: TGTGCCAGCAAGCAGGGTCTGGGCGGGGAGCTGTTTTTT
CDR3 protein: CASKQGLGGELFF
D gene: .
clone size: medium-sized
V gene: TRBV28
J gene: TRBJ2-2

CDR3 DNA: TGTGCCAGCAGTGAGCAGGGCCTCTACGAGCAGTACTTC
CDR3 protein: CASSEQGLYEQYF
D gene: .
clone size: medium-sized
V gene: TRBV28
J gene: TRBJ2-7

CDR3 DNA: TGCGCCAGCAGCCGAGGACTAGCGGGGAACACAGATACGCAGTATTTT
CDR3 protein: CASSRGLAGNTDTQYF
D gene: TRBD2
clone size: many
V gene: TRBV4-1
J gene: TRBJ2-3

CDR3 DNA: TGTGCCAGCAGCTTGCTTTGTTTAGGGGGGGAAGAGACCCAGTACTTC
CDR3 protein: CASSLLCLGGEETQYF
D gene: .
clone size: many
V gene: TRBV7-2
J gene: TRBJ2-5

CDR3 DNA: TGTGCCACCAGTCCTGACAGAACAGGTCAGCCCCAGCATTTT
CDR3 protein: CATSPDRTGQPQHF
D gene: .
clone size: many
V gene: TRBV24-1
J gene: TRBJ1-5

CDR3 DNA: TGTGCCAGCAGCTCGTGGAGGGCTAGCGGGAACACCCAGGCCAATGAGCAGTTCTTC
CDR3 protein: CASSSWRASGNTQANEQFF
D gene: TRBD2
clone size: many
V gene: TRBV7-6
J gene: TRBJ2-1

CDR3 DNA: TGTGCCAGCAGTAGAGACAGGGAAACAGATACGCAGTATTTT
CDR3 protein: CASSRDRETDTQYF
D gene: TRBD1
clone size: many
V gene: TRBV12-3/TRBV12-4
J gene: TRBJ2-3

CDR3 DNA: TGTGCCTGCTGGCCAAGATACCTAGCGGGTATCAACAATGAGCAGTTCTTC
CDR3 protein: CACWPRYLAGINNEQFF
D gene: TRBD2
clone size: .
V gene: TRBV7-4
J gene: TRBJ2-1

CDR3 DNA: TGTGCCACCAGTCCGGGACAGGGGGTTTTCTACGAGCAGTACTTC
CDR3 protein: CATSPGQGVFYEQYF
D gene: TRBD1
clone size: many
V gene: TRBV24-1
J gene: TRBJ2-7

CDR3 DNA: TGTGCCAGCAGACTGGGTCGTGGCACAGATACGCAGTATTTT
CDR3 protein: CASRLGRGTDTQYF
D gene: .
clone size: many
V gene: TRBV28
J gene: TRBJ2-3